The 27 T cell receptor beta chains given below trace back to one sample, sequenced in a study of T cells after yellow fever vaccination. TCRdb re-called the 5' RACE reads with MiXCR, one entry per CDR3 protein. The data show a few hundred thousand distinct CDR3 sequences, around 3.6% seen once. The sample in question was PBMCs, obtained on the day of the yellow fever booster vaccination. The receptors derive from a man younger than 35 who received the YFV17D yellow fever vaccine.

The genes are TRBV7-2 and TRBJ2-3, with TRBD2 matching over 11 bases. CDR1 and CDR2 (germline): SGHTA, FQGNSA. This CDR3 region has 17 residues. Unmatched junction bases numbered 4, after V lost 0 bases and J lost 2 bases. This CDR3 reads CASSLAVAGGPTDTQYF. CDR3 DNA sequence: TGTGCCAGCAGCTTAGCGGTAGCGGGGGGGCCCACAGATACGCAGTATTTT.

This clonotype appeared a few times. For the CDR3, the DNA is TGCGCCAGCAGCTTGGACACCCGATTATATAATTCACCCCTCCACTTT. Its translation: CASSLDTRLYNSPLHF. The V and J genes are TRBV5-1 and TRBJ1-6; no clear D gene. Germline CDR1 SGHRS, CDR2 YFSETQ. This CDR3 is built from 16 residues. V lost 0 bases, J lost 4 bases, and 11 bases lay in between.

This clonotype was recorded many times. The chain links TRBV20-1 to TRBJ2-1; D uncertain. Between the trimmed V and J ends, which lost 2 bases and 10 bases, there was a span of 9 bases. Germline CDR1 DFQATT, CDR2 SNEGSKA (reference sequence). This CDR3 spans 11 amino acids. In nucleotides, the CDR3 is TGCAGTGCTAGACCCCCCCAAGAGCAGTTCTTC. Translating it yields CSARPPQEQFF.

J is TRBJ1-2 and V is TRBV11-2; the D is unclear. The CDR3 consists of 18 residues. Germline CDR1 SGHAT, CDR2 FQNNGV. Trimming cost V 2 bases and J 4 bases, with 23 bases left between them. The CDR3 protein is CASSLRIYGLGEGYGYTF. Here the CDR3 DNA reads TGTGCCAGCAGCTTAAGGATCTATGGATTGGGCGAGGGCTATGGCTACACCTTC. The full variable domain, rest sourced from reference TRBV11-2 and TRBJ1-2, is EAGVAQSPRYKIIEKRQSVAFWCNPISGHATLYWYQQILGQGPKLLIQFQNNGVVDDSQLPKDRFSAERLKGVDSTLKIQPAKLEDSAVYLCASSLRIYGLGEGYGYTFGSGTRLTVV.

This clonotype was seen a handful of times. The J gene is TRBJ2-7, the V gene TRBV12-3 or TRBV12-4; no clear D. Between the trimmed V and J ends, which lost 8 bases and 0 bases, there was a span of 11 bases. This CDR3 is 13 amino acids long. The CDR3 DNA sequence: TGTGCCAGCTCGTTTATAAGCTCCTACGAGCAGTACTTC. It yields the protein CASSFISSYEQYF.

In this sample, this clonotype turned up a few times. The chain is built from TRBV27 and TRBJ1-5, with 7 nucleotides matching TRBD1. Germline assignment: CDR1 MNHEY and CDR2 SMNVEV (reference sequence). V was pared by 6 bases and J by 4 bases, with 6 bases of the junction left unmatched. The CDR3 contains 14 residues. CDR3 nucleotide sequence: TGTGCCAGCAGCGTGGGACAGCTTAATCAGCCCCAGCATTTT. Translated: CASSVGQLNQPQHF.

This clonotype was seen only a few times. The V call is TRBV15, the J call TRBJ2-1, with D unresolved. This CDR3 spans 14 amino acids. Trimming pared 0 bases from V and 6 bases from J, leaving 9 bases between. Germline values: CDR1 LNHNV, CDR2 YYDKDF (reference sequence). For the CDR3, the DNA is TGTGCCACCAGCAGAGATACCCGTCTCAATGAGCAGTTCTTC. The encoded protein is CATSRDTRLNEQFF. Variable domain in full (rest from reference TRBV15 and TRBJ2-1): DAMVIQNPRYQVTQFGKPVTLSCSQTLNHNVMYWYQQKSSQAPKLLFHYYDKDFNNEADTPDNFQSRRPNTSFCFLDIRSPGLGDTAMYLCATSRDTRLNEQFFGPGTRLTVL.

Only a few counts were recorded for this clonotype. The chain employs TRBV6-2 or TRBV6-3 and TRBJ2-1, with 8 bases that match TRBD1. CDR3 length equals 15 residues. Germline V gives CDR1 MNHEY, CDR2 SVGEGT. Trimming removed 2 bases from V and 8 bases from J; junction bases left unmatched: 8. CDR3 DNA: TGTGCCAGCAGTTACGCGGGGACAGGTTTCGATGAGCAGTTCTTC. It codes for CASSYAGTGFDEQFF.

There are many counts of this clonotype. The chain has TRBV20-1 and TRBJ2-7, with TRBD1 matching 7 bases. Germline V gene sequence: CDR1 DFQATT, CDR2 SNEGSKA (reference sequence). The V and J ends lost 2 bases and 0 bases, in that order; junction bases with no gene match: 1. The CDR3 is made up of 13 amino acids. The CDR3 nucleotides read TGCAGTGCTAGACGGGACAGCTCCTACGAGCAGTACGTC. Encoded protein: CSARRDSSYEQYV.

This clonotype was observed a handful of times. This chain joins TRBV6-5 and TRBJ2-4; tentatively, D is TRBD2 (7 bases). Germline V gives CDR1 MNHEY, CDR2 SVGAGI. This CDR3 spans 15 amino acids. V gave up 4 bases and J gave up 3 bases, with 13 bases separating them. The CDR3 spells CASSSPGGRKNIQYF. The DNA of the CDR3 is TGTGCCAGCAGTTCCCCCGGGGGGCGCAAAAACATTCAGTACTTC.

This clonotype showed up many times. This chain links TRBV6-2 or TRBV6-3 with TRBJ2-5; TRBD2 matches at 13 bases. The germline gives CDR1 MNHEY, CDR2 SVGEGT. The CDR3 totals 16 residues. J gave up 5 bases and V 5 bases, and 8 bases lay outside the gene matches. CDR3 loop: CASSTGTSGAGETQYF. The CDR3 bases are TGTGCCAGCAGTACCGGGACTAGCGGGGCCGGGGAGACCCAGTACTTC.

There are a few counts of this clonotype. Here the CDR3 DNA reads TGTGCCAGCAGCCCTGCCGGGACAGGGTTTTTCTCTGGGGCCAACGTCCTGACTTTC. Translation gives CASSPAGTGFFSGANVLTF. V is TRBV9 and J is TRBJ2-6; TRBD1 agrees at 9 bases. CDR1 SGDLS and CDR2 YYNGEE come from the germline V gene. Trimming cost V 4 bases and J 0 bases; bases outside gene matches: 11. This CDR3 comprises 19 residues.

The genes are TRBV27 and TRBJ2-5, with 9 bases identical to TRBD2. The CDR3 is 18 amino acids. The V segment lost 2 bases and the J segment 5 bases; nucleotides outside the gene matches: 15. Germline assignment: CDR1 MNHEY and CDR2 SMNVEV (reference sequence). CDR3 DNA sequence: TGTGCCAGCAGTTTAAGGAACGTGCGGGGGGGAGGTAGGGAGACCCAGTACTTC. Protein: CASSLRNVRGGGRETQYF.

This clonotype was recorded many times. This chain uses TRBV27 with TRBJ2-5; 7 nucleotides line up with TRBD1. Germline CDR1 reads MNHEY; CDR2 reads SMNVEV (reference sequence). This CDR3 has 17 amino acids. J was trimmed by 2 bases and V by 5 bases; bases with no gene match: 14. The CDR3, as DNA: TGTGCCAGCAGTCCCAGGGGGACCTTAGCACGGCAAGAGACCCAGTACTTC. It specifies CASSPRGTLARQETQYF.

This clonotype was picked up many times. This sequence joins TRBV29-1 and TRBJ1-1; TRBD1 matches 9 bases. The V and J ends lost 7 bases and 1 base, in that order; junction bases with no gene match: 4. CDR1 is SQVTM, CDR2 ANQGSEA, per germline. CDR3 size: 13 residues. The CDR3 protein is CSATGQGNTEAFF. The DNA of the CDR3 is TGCAGCGCGACGGGACAGGGGAACACTGAAGCTTTCTTT.

This clonotype was recorded a few times. The chain recombines TRBV2 with TRBJ1-5, with D maybe TRBD1 (6 bases). The V end lost 7 bases, the J end lost 5 bases, and 18 bases lay between the germline ends. The CDR3 totals 15 residues. The germline V gene has CDR1 SNHLY and CDR2 FYNNEI. The CDR3 here is CASIDDRFSYQPQHF. CDR3 bases: TGTGCCAGCATCGACGACAGGTTTTCTTATCAGCCCCAGCATTTT.

At least ten counts were recorded for this clonotype. The rearrangement uses TRBV3-1 and TRBJ2-7; D might be TRBD1 or TRBD2, each matching 5 bases. Per the germline V gene, CDR1 is LGHDT and CDR2 is YNNKEL (reference sequence). V was cut by 1 base and J by 9 bases, with 22 bases left in between. This CDR3 region has 16 residues. In DNA, the CDR3 is TGTGCCAGCAGCCAAGTTTACCCCTCCGTGGGGGTTGGGCAGTACTTC. Translated, it gives CASSQVYPSVGVGQYF.

This chain uses TRBV3-1 with TRBJ2-2, with 11 positions matching TRBD1. The CDR3 loop spans 16 amino acids. Looked up from germline, CDR1 is LGHDT and CDR2 is YNNKEL (reference sequence). The V and J ends lost 5 bases and 3 bases, in that order; junction bases with no gene match: 5. The CDR3 DNA follows: TGTGCCAGCAGCTCGGGACAGGGGGAAGACACCGGGGAGCTGTTTTTT. Amino acids: CASSSGQGEDTGELFF. The variable domain in full, with the rest retrieved from reference TRBV3-1 and TRBJ2-2, is DTAVSQTPKYLVTQMGNDKSIKCEQNLGHDTMYWYKQDSKKFLKIMFSYNNKELIINETVPNRFSPKSPDKAHLNLHINSLELGDSAVYFCASSSGQGEDTGELFFGEGSRLTVL.

In this sample, this clonotype turned up a few times. V is TRBV4-3 and J is TRBJ1-4, with D tentatively TRBD1 (5 bases). The germline gives CDR1 LGHNA, CDR2 YSLEER. Trimming stripped 3 bases from V and 0 bases from J, with 14 bases between. CDR3 length equals 17 residues. The CDR3 spells CASSQMITGATNEKLFF. The CDR3 nucleotides are TGCGCCAGCAGCCAGATGATTACAGGTGCAACTAATGAAAAACTGTTTTTT.

This clonotype was counted a few times. V is TRBV7-9 and J is TRBJ2-1; TRBD1 might be the D (6 bases). Germline assignment: CDR1 SEHNR and CDR2 FQNEAQ (reference sequence). The CDR3 sequence is 11 residues long. Deletions cut 5 bases from V and 11 bases from J, with 10 bases between. CDR3 nucleotide sequence: TGTGCCAGCAGCCACGGGACACAGCAGTTCTTC. Residues: CASSHGTQQFF.

In this sample, this clonotype turned up many times. The chain recombines TRBV7-6 with TRBJ2-1; 8 bases fit TRBD1. Germline trimming cut 7 bases from V and 7 bases from J; bases unmatched to any gene: 12. This CDR3 is 15 amino acids long. The germline V gene encodes CDR1 SGHVS and CDR2 FNYEAQ. CDR3 bases: TGTGCCAGCACCTACCCAGCGACAGGGGTGAATGAGCAGTTCTTC. Translating gives CASTYPATGVNEQFF.

At least ten counts were recorded for this clonotype. This chain connects TRBV4-3 to TRBJ2-2; 11 nucleotides agree with TRBD2. Unmatched junction bases numbered 17, after V lost 1 base and J lost 4 bases. From germline, CDR1 is LGHNA and CDR2 YSLEER. This CDR3 comprises 21 residues. CDR3 sequence: CASSQGVLAGGTSMFTGELFF. CDR3 sequence (DNA): TGCGCCAGCAGCCAAGGGGTGCTAGCGGGGGGTACCAGTATGTTCACCGGGGAGCTGTTTTTT.

This clonotype was seen repeatedly, ten times or more. This rearrangement joins TRBV7-9 to TRBJ2-2, with D hard to call. Trimming took off 5 bases at V and 8 bases at J, with 6 bases between the two ends. There are 11 residues in the CDR3. Germline CDR1 is SEHNR and CDR2 is FQNEAQ (reference sequence). CDR3 in DNA: TGTGCCAGCAGCCCTTTGGGGGAGCTGTTTTTT. Translating it yields CASSPLGELFF.

This clonotype has ten or more counts. This CDR3 reads CASGTSGGARSDTQYF. The CDR3 nucleotides are TGTGCCAGCGGGACTAGCGGGGGGGCCAGGTCAGATACGCAGTATTTT. The gene calls are TRBV2 and TRBJ2-3; TRBD2 matches 16 bases. The CDR3 runs to 16 residues. Unmatched junction bases numbered 6, after V lost 8 bases and J lost 4 bases. Germline V gives CDR1 SNHLY, CDR2 FYNNEI.

This clonotype appeared many times. The CDR3 region is CASDPGAGINYGYTF. CDR3 sequence (DNA): TGTGCCAGCGACCCTGGGGCAGGGATAAACTATGGCTACACCTTC. The genes are TRBV7-9 and TRBJ1-2; D may be TRBD1 (5 bases). Germline CDR1 reads SEHNR; CDR2 reads FQNEAQ (reference sequence). This CDR3 comprises 15 residues. V lost 8 bases and J 2 bases, leaving 18 bases between the germline ends.

In this sample, this clonotype turned up a few times. This sequence joins TRBV6-2 or TRBV6-3 and TRBJ2-3, with 7 bases lining up with TRBD2. The CDR3 loop spans 14 amino acids. CDR1 is MNHEY and CDR2 is SVGEGT in the germline V gene. Losses at the gene ends were 5 bases for V and 6 bases for J; bases not matched to a gene: 8. In nucleotides, the CDR3 is TGTGCCAGCAGTCAGCGGGATAGCGGGGATACGCAGTATTTT. The encoded protein is CASSQRDSGDTQYF.

V is TRBV6-5 and J is TRBJ1-5; unclear D gene. CDR3 size: 15 residues. CDR1 and CDR2 from the germline V gene are MNHEY and SVGAGI. Trimming removed 5 bases at V and 0 bases at J, with 11 bases between. The CDR3 DNA reads as TGTGCCAGCAGTGCGGGCGGTAATAGCAATCAGCCCCAGCATTTT. It codes for CASSAGGNSNQPQHF.